This TCR beta chain appears in the sequencing data of a study of CD8+ T cells in alopecia areata. Turning to the study itself: A regimen of oral tofacitinib, 5 to 10 mg twice daily, was given to treated patients. Study observations and caveats: Especially in alopecia totalis/universalis, lesional scalp showed greater clonality than normal scalp did. A large proportion of expanded lesional clones were detected persisting in scalp and blood during tofacitinib.

The germline V gene has CDR1 GTSNPN and CDR2 SVGIG (reference sequence). Trimming cost V 1 base and J 6 bases, with 10 bases left between them. The CDR3 length is 13 residues. For this clone: Its matching antigen is unknown.

Treatment meaning: oral pan-JAK inhibitor, 5-10 mg twice daily. Alopecia areata patients had lesional scalp punch biopsies and peripheral blood taken from them. Extracted RNA was reverse transcribed, and the resulting cDNA served as sequencing template. Repertoires were generated with immunoSEQ multiplex PCR, while TCRdb's copy carries only in-frame clones and drops some. This sample has a few hundred thousand clones; around 64% occur once, and the top ten carry 0.75% to 0.95%. The specimen comprised CD4+ T cells sorted from blood, sampled at roughly week 53, from a patient treated with tofacitinib. The receptor was derived from a human donor with alopecia areata. The gene calls are TRBV30 and TRBJ2-1; possibly TRBD1 for D (5 bases). The CDR3 spells CAWSAQGSNEQFF. In DNA, the CDR3 is TGTGCCTGGAGTGCCCAGGGTAGCAATGAGCAGTTCTTC. Looking up the rest from reference TRBV30 and TRBJ2-1 gives the full variable domain: SQTIHQWPATLVQPVGSPLSLECTVEGTSNPNLYWYRQAAGRGLQLLFYSVGIGQISSEVPQNLSASRPQDRQFILSSKKLLLSDSGFYLCAWSAQGSNEQFFGPGTRLTVL.